The present entry profiles one T cell receptor beta chain with its context. This clone was detected only a few times. Which antigen it targets is not known. Base qualities are not at hand, and no much larger clone is one base apart. These data come from a study of beta chain features in type 1 diabetes (dated by TCRdb to about 2018). Broadly, across the study: Patients and healthy donors did not differ in mean age, gender distribution, total cell number or subset yield. In the study, TCRB repertoires of sorted circulating CD4+ T cell subsets from recently diagnosed type 1 diabetes patients were compared with those of matched healthy donors. Whereas all 30 or so donors provided naive and central memory subsets, regulatory and stem cell-like memory subsets were isolated from just 8 patients and roughly eight healthy donors. A total of about 99,000,000 sorted cells were examined across all samples, and RNA yield correlated strongly with the number of cells per subset. What the authors observed across the whole study: PCR might favor shorter templates, but patient and control samples were amplified and corrected together, so any skew would affect both groups equally. At VDJ recombination sites, type 1 diabetes patients had fewer insertions and more deleted nucleotides, which implies abnormalities in thymic rearrangement. HLA sub-analyses involved small numbers of individuals, so any influence of HLA type on TCRB rearrangement remained unresolved. Type 1 diabetes patients showed a moderate but significant shortening of TCRB CDR3 length in all four CD4+ subsets. Because cDNA was sequenced instead of genomic DNA, activated cells with high expression could be over-represented, although the groups did not differ in activation or CD3 levels. Naive, central memory and regulatory TCRB repertoires appeared to be more alike among patients than among healthy donors.

After removal of 0 bases from V and 4 bases from J, the junction retains 2 bases not matched to a gene. The germline V gene specifies LGHNA as CDR1 and YNFKEQ as CDR2. The cysteine opens and the phenylalanine closes a CDR3 of 16 amino acids. Only the CDR3 region is kept as DNA, spanning 48 bases read in frame from base 1. From each donor, a single peripheral blood sample of 100 to 150 mL on average was drawn into heparinised tubes. A BD FACSAria II was used to sort naive, central memory, regulatory and stem cell-like memory CD4+ T cells with a panel that included CD45RO, CCR7, CD25, CD127, CD95 and CD27. A purity above 95% was achieved for all sorted populations. Right away, PBMCs were isolated by Lymphoprep density gradient centrifugation and were stained directly, with no culture step. So that batch effects would be minimized, each experiment stained and sorted samples in pairs, pairing one healthy donor with one patient.

All of the isolated RNA was reverse transcribed with the High Capacity cDNA Reverse Transcription Kit, so expressed TCRB transcripts were sequenced. Deep immunoSEQ sequencing was performed on naive, central memory and regulatory T cell samples, with an average of approximately 3.9 million total reads per sample. After sorted cells were lysed in RLT buffer, RNA was extracted with DNase-treated RNeasy Micro or Mini kits, with the choice depending on cell number. To prevent cross-contamination, each cell subset was processed individually, whereas patient and healthy donor samples were processed jointly. The immunoSEQ multiplex PCR was used to amplify TCRB sequences from cDNA, generating 87-bp fragments that spanned the CDR3 region. The amplicons were sequenced using the Illumina HiSeq platform. The authors' pipeline ran thus. Synthetic template baselines were used to correct PCR bias computationally, reads within Hamming distance 2 were collapsed together, and singletons that could not be merged were discarded. Reads were aligned against IMGT to assign V, D and J genes, CDR3 length and insertions or deletions at six rearrangement sites. Clonotype counts were normalized to sorted cell number within each subset before computing true diversity and Gini coefficients with the tcR R package. The overlap coefficient, calculated on TCRB nucleotide sequences, was used to measure repertoire sharing. The table was pulled from immuneACCESS by TCRdb, which kept in-frame rearrangements only. Such tables lose some clones; where checked, under half of the loss comes from unresolved V genes, and the rest has no known cause. That table is the source of V, J and clone size, and D and trimming were worked out from the DNA. The sample records some 350,000 clones, 9.6% of which are singletons. About 0.6% of the sample comes from the top ten.

Sequences were obtained from central memory CD4+ T cells from blood. This TCR was sampled from a man aged 25 to 40 with type 1 diabetes. The chain links TRBV4-2 with TRBJ2-3; TRBD2 matches 12 bases in the middle. The CDR3 is CASSQEGTSGPDTQYF. Read as DNA, the sequence is TGTGCCAGCAGCCAAGAGGGGACTAGCGGGCCAGATACGCAGTATTTT.